The sequence of this TCR beta chain was determined in a study of CD8 T cell repertoires and HIV-1 epitope variants. From germline, CDR1 is LGHNA and CDR2 YNFKEQ. V lost 0 bases to trimming and J lost 5 bases, with 11 bases between them. The CDR3 is made up of 14 amino acids. This clone was counted only a few times. The antigen remains undetermined. Some clones are missing from TCRdb's copy, which holds only in-frame ones; the method was immunoSEQ multiplex PCR. The sample holds some 5,000 clones, 68% seen once. This TCR was sampled from a male donor with HIV. The specimen was cultured CD8+ T cells derived from PBMCs. This chain links TRBV4-2 with TRBJ2-7, with D possibly matching TRBD2 (6 bases). CDR3 in amino acids: CASSQDSSVNEQYF. CDR3 DNA sequence: TGTGCCAGCAGCCAAGATTCTAGCGTTAACGAGCAGTACTTC.